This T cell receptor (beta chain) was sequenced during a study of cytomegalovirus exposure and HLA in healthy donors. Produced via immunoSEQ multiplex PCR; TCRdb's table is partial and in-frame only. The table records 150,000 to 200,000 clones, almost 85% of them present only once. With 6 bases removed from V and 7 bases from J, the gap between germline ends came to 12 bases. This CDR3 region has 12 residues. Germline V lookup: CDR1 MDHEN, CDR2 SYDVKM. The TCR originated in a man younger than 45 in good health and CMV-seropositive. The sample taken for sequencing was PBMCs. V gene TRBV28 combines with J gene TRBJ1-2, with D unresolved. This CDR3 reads CASSLQGAGYTF. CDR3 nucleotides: TGTGCCAGCAGCCTTCAAGGAGCTGGCTACACCTTC.